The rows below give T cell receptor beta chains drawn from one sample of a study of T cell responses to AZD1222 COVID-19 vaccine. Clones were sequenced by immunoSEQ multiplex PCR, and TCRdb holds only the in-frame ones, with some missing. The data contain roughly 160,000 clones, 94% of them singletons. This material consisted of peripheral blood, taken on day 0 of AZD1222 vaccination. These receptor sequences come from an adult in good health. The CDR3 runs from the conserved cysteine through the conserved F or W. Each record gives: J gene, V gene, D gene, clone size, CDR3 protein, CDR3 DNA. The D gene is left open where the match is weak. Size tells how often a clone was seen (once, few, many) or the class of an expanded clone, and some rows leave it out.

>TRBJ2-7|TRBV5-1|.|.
CASSVAYEQYF
TGCGCCAGCAGCGTGGCCTACGAGCAGTACTTC
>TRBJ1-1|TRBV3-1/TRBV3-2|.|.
CASSPRGGIEAFF
TGTGCCAGCAGCCCCCGAGGAGGCATTGAAGCTTTCTTT
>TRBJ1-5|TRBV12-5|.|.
CASGLTTDQHF
TGTGCTAGTGGTTTGACAACGGACCAGCATTTT
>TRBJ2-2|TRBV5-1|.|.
CASSLAPPKTARSGELFF
TGCGCCAGCAGCTTGGCCCCACCAAAGACAGCCCGGAGCGGGGAGCTGTTTTTT
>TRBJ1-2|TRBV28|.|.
CASSLQWDYGYTF
TGTGCCAGCAGTTTACAGTGGGACTATGGCTACACCTTC
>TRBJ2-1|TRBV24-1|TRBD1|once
CATSGGTGRDEQFF
TGTGCCACCAGTGGCGGGACAGGGAGGGATGAGCAGTTCTTC
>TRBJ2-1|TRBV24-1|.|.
CATSDFGSYNEQFF
TGTGCCACCAGTGATTTCGGGTCCTACAATGAGCAGTTCTTC
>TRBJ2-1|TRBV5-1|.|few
CASSFTGNTNEQFF
TGCGCCAGCAGCTTCACCGGGAATACCAATGAGCAGTTCTTC
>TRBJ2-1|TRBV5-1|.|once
CASSLLAGEQFF
TGCGCCAGCAGCTTACTAGCTGGTGAGCAGTTCTTC
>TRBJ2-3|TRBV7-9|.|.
CASSLGIGGNTSTDTQYF
TGTGCCAGCAGCTTAGGTATCGGCGGGAACACTAGCACAGATACGCAGTATTTT
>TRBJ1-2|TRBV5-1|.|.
CASSLGLDYGYTF
TGCGCCAGCAGCTTAGGACTGGACTATGGCTACACCTTC
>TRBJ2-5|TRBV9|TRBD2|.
CASSAGTSVQETQYF
TGTGCCAGCAGCGCCGGGACTAGCGTTCAAGAGACCCAGTACTTC
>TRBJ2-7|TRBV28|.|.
CASTVPGASREQYF
TGTGCCAGCACCGTGCCCGGGGCTAGCAGAGAGCAGTACTTC
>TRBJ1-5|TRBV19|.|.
CASKSRQYQPQHF
TGTGCCAGTAAAAGCAGGCAGTATCAGCCCCAGCATTTT
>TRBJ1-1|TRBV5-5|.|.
CASSLGGTLMNTEAFF
TGTGCCAGCAGCCTGGGGGGAACCCTCATGAACACTGAAGCTTTCTTT
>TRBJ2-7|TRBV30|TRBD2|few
CAWSVPRLAGSYEQYF
TGTGCCTGGAGTGTACCCCGACTAGCGGGCTCCTACGAGCAGTACTTC
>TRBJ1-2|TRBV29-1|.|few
CSGREGEGYTF
TGCAGCGGCCGGGAGGGCGAAGGCTACACCTTC
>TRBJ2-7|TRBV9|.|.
CASSAHDSPGLLSYEQYF
TGTGCCAGCAGCGCCCATGATAGCCCGGGACTTCTCTCCTACGAGCAGTACTTC
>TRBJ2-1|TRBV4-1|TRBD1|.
CASSQDGGRGGGSGFF
TGCGCCAGCAGCCAAGATGGCGGCAGAGGGGGCGGTTCGGGGTTCTTC
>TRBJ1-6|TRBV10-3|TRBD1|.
CAIRGDRLNSPLHF
TGTGCCATCAGGGGGGACAGGCTAAATTCACCCCTCCACTTT
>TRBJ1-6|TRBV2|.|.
CASSRIRTAATSYNSPLHF
TGTGCCAGCAGCCGGATCCGGACGGCCGCGACAAGCTATAATTCACCCCTCCACTTT
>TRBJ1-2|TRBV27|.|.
CASRPSSLGSHYGYTF
TGTGCCAGCAGACCCTCCTCGTTGGGCAGCCACTATGGCTACACCTTC
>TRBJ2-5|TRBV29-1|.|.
CSVLPGIPQETQYF
TGCAGCGTCCTACCCGGGATCCCCCAAGAGACCCAGTACTTC
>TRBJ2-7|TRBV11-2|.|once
CASSLDPEQYF
TGTGCCAGCAGCTTAGATCCCGAGCAGTACTTC
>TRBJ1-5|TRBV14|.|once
CASSQDQVNQPQHF
TGTGCCAGCAGCCAAGATCAGGTCAATCAGCCCCAGCATTTT
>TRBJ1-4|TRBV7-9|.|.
CASSLTGGASTNEKLFF
TGTGCCAGCAGCCTTACTGGGGGGGCGTCAACTAATGAAAAACTGTTTTTT
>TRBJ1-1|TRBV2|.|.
CASGNGEAFF
TGTGCCAGCGGAAATGGTGAAGCTTTCTTT
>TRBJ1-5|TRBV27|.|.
CASSLGSDSNQPQHF
TGTGCCAGCAGTTTAGGATCAGATAGCAATCAGCCCCAGCATTTT
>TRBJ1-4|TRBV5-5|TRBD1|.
CASSPDWTGIEKLFF
TGTGCCAGCAGCCCCGATTGGACAGGAATCGAAAAACTGTTTTTT
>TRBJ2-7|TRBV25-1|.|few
CASSTFDGAGIYEQYF
TGTGCCAGCAGTACCTTCGACGGGGCAGGCATCTACGAGCAGTACTTC
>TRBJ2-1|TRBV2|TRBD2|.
CASSRTSGSLDEQFF
TGTGCCAGCTCGCGGACTAGCGGGAGCCTCGATGAGCAGTTCTTC
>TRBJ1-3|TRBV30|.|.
CAWSRGTPSGNTIYF
TGTGCCTGGAGTAGGGGGACTCCCTCTGGAAACACCATATATTTT
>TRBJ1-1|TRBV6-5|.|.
CASYPRSDYTEAFF
TGTGCCAGCTACCCCCGATCTGATTACACTGAAGCTTTCTTT
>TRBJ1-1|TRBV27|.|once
CASSFVGAEAFF
TGTGCCAGCAGTTTTGTGGGGGCTGAAGCTTTCTTT
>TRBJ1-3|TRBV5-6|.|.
CASSYMDMRQGNTIYF
TGTGCCAGCAGCTATATGGATATGCGACAGGGAAACACCATATATTTT
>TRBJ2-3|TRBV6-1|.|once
CASSERDGPTDTQYF
TGTGCCAGCAGTGAGAGGGACGGACCCACAGATACGCAGTATTTT
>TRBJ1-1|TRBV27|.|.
CASSLGGNTEAFF
TGTGCCAGCAGTTTAGGCGGGAACACTGAAGCTTTCTTT
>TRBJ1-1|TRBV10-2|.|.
CASSGTALLTEAFF
TGCGCCAGCAGTGGGACAGCGTTACTCACTGAAGCTTTCTTT
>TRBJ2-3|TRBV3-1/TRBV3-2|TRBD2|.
CASSHSGGMSTDTQYF
TGTGCCAGCAGCCACTCGGGGGGGATGAGCACAGATACGCAGTATTTT
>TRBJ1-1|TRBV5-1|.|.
CASTPGGGDTEAFF
TGCGCCAGCACCCCGGGGGGAGGGGACACTGAAGCTTTCTTT
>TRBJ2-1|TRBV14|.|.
CASSQVVGTSWSEQFF
TGTGCCAGCAGCCAAGTGGTAGGTACTAGCTGGAGTGAGCAGTTCTTC
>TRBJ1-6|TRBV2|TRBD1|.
CASSEGTGVRNSPLHF
TGTGCCAGCAGTGAAGGGACAGGGGTAAGGAATTCACCCCTCCACTTT